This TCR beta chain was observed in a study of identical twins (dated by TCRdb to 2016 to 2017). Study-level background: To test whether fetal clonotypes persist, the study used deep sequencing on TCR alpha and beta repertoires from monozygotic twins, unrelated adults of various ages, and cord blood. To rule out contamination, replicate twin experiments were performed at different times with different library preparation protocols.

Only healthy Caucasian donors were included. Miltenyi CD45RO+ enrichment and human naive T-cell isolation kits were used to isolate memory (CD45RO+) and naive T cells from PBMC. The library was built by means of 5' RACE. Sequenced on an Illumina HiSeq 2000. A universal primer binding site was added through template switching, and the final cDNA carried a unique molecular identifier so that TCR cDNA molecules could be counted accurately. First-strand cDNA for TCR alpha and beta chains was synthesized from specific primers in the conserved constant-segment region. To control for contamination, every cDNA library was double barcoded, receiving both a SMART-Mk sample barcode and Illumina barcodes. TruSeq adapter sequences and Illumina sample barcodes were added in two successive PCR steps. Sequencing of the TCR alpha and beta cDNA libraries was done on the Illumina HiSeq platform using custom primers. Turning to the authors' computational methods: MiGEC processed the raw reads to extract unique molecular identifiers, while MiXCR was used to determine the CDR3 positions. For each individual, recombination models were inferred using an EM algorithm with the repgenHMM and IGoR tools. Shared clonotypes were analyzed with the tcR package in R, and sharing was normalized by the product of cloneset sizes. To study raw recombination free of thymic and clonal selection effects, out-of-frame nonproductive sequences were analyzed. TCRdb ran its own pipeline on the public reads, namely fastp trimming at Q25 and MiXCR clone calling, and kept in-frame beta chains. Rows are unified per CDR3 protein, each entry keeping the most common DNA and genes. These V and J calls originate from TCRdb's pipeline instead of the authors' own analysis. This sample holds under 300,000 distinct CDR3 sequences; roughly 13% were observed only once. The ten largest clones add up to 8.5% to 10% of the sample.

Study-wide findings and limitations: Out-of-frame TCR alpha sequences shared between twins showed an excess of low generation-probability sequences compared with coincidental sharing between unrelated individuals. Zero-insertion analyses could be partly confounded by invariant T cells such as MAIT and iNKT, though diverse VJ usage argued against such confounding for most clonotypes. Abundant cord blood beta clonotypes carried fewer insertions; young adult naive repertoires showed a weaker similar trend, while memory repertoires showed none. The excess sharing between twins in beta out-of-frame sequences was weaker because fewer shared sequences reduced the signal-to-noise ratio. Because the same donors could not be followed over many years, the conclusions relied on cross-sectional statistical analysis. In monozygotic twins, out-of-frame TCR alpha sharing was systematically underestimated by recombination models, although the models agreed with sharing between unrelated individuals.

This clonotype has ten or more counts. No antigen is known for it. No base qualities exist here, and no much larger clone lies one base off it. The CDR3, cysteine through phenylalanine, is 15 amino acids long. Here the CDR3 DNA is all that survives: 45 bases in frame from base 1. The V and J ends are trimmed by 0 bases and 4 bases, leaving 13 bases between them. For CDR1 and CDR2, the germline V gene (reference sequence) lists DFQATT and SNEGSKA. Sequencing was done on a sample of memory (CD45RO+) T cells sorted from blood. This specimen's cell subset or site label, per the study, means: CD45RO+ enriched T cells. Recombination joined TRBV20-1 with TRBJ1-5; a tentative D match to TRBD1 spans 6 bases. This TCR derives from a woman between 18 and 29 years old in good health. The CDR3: CSARERTVKNQPQHF. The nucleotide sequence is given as TGCAGTGCTAGAGAGAGGACAGTTAAAAATCAGCCCCAGCATTTT.